The 22 T cell receptor beta chains in this list originate from one sample, sequenced in a study of monozygotic twins with inflammatory bowel disease. TCRdb re-analyzed the 5' RACE reads; it lists each CDR3 protein once, without DNA. This sample's table reports fewer than 450,000 distinct CDR3 sequences. Input material: blood. These receptors were obtained from a human donor with ulcerative colitis or Crohn's disease, or a healthy co-twin of an affected twin (not recorded which).

The rearrangement joins TRBV4-1 to TRBJ1-1; TCRdb's D call of TRBD1 is untestable without DNA. CDR1 and CDR2 from the germline V gene are MGHRA and YSYEKL. The CDR3 covers 14 residues. CDR3 protein: CASSPRDKNTEAFF.

The V and J genes are TRBV4-3 and TRBJ1-1; with no DNA, the TCRdb D assignment of TRBD1 cannot be verified. Germline CDR1 is LGHNA and CDR2 is YSLEER. The CDR3 contains 13 residues. The CDR3 region is CASSQKLGIGAFF.

The rearrangement joins TRBV4-3 to TRBJ2-1; without DNA, the TCRdb call of TRBD1 cannot be checked. This CDR3 has 13 amino acids. Germline CDR1 and CDR2: LGHNA and YSLEER. The CDR3 protein is CASSQEWGNEQFF.

This sequence joins TRBV7-8 and TRBJ2-1; TCRdb outputs TRBD1, but without DNA this stays unchecked. This CDR3 comprises 15 residues. The V gene's germline CDR1 is SGHVS and CDR2 FQNEAQ. The CDR3 loop is CASSLVQGANNEQFF.

This sequence joins TRBV27 and TRBJ2-7; TCRdb's assignment of TRBD1 cannot be checked, as there is no DNA. This CDR3 spans 13 amino acids. Germline loops: CDR1 MNHEY, CDR2 SMNVEV (reference sequence). CDR3 sequence reads: CATSRDSTYEQYF.

This chain uses TRBV12-3 or TRBV12-4 with TRBJ2-7; no DNA is available, so the TRBD2 call from TCRdb remains unchecked. There are 14 residues in the CDR3. The CDR3 sequence: CASSFSGGRYEQYF.

V and J are TRBV20-1 and TRBJ2-4; TCRdb calls TRBD2, which cannot be checked without DNA. In germline, CDR1 is DFQATT, CDR2 SNEGSKA (reference sequence). The CDR3 length is 14 residues. CDR3 in amino acids: CSARDRASGGLQYF.

The chain links TRBV7-3 to TRBJ2-3. This CDR3 has 14 residues. Germline assignment: CDR1 SGHTA and CDR2 FQGTGA. The CDR3 sequence: CASSLAGPTDTQYF.

J is TRBJ2-2 and V is TRBV5-1; there is no DNA to check the TCRdb D call of TRBD2. The CDR3 consists of 16 residues. CDR1 is SGHRS and CDR2 is YFSETQ in the germline V gene. The CDR3 region is CASSLEARGVTGELFF.

This chain uses TRBV20-1 with TRBJ1-1. CDR3 size: 14 residues. Germline V lookup: CDR1 DFQATT, CDR2 SNEGSKA (reference sequence). CDR3 region: CSARVPAGTTEAFF.

The chain couples TRBV28 to TRBJ2-2. This CDR3 is 12 amino acids long. CDR1 and CDR2 (germline): MDHEN, SYDVKM. The CDR3 loop is CASTVNTGELFF.

V gene TRBV4-3 combines with J gene TRBJ1-2; TCRdb lists TRBD1, though no DNA is available to test this call. This CDR3 is built from 15 residues. Germline V gene data show CDR1 as LGHNA and CDR2 as YSLEER. This chain's CDR3 is CASSQDATGTYGYTF.

The V and J genes are TRBV5-1 and TRBJ2-7. The germline V gene has CDR1 SGHRS and CDR2 YFSETQ. This CDR3 contains 13 residues. CDR3 region: CASSLGYYYEQYF.

The rearrangement links TRBV7-3 to TRBJ1-1; TCRdb's D gene call, TRBD1, goes unchecked for lack of DNA. In germline, CDR1 is SGHTA, CDR2 FQGTGA. The CDR3 totals 13 residues. The CDR3 spells CASSGPGDTEAFF.

This chain uses TRBV5-4 with TRBJ2-7; TCRdb returns TRBD1, unconfirmable since there is no DNA. Germline V gives CDR1 SGHNT, CDR2 YYREEE (reference sequence). CDR3 length: 15 amino acids. This CDR3 is CASSSDDRAGYEQYF. Looking up the rest from reference TRBV5-4 and TRBJ2-7 gives the full variable domain: ETGVTQSPTHLIKTRGQQVTLRCSSQSGHNTVSWYQQALGQGPQFIFQYYREEENGRGNFPPRFSGLQFPNYSSELNVNALELDDSALYLCASSSDDRAGYEQYFGPGTRLTVT.

This chain connects TRBV12-3 or TRBV12-4 to TRBJ2-1; TCRdb's assignment of TRBD2 cannot be checked, as there is no DNA. The CDR3 covers 15 residues. The CDR3 region is CASRSGTSGGFEQFF.

The chain links TRBV5-1 to TRBJ2-1; TCRdb proposes TRBD1, but this gene call is untestable without DNA. The CDR3 has 19 residues. Germline CDR1 reads SGHRS; CDR2 reads YFSETQ. This CDR3 is CASSRQGAGGGGTYNEQFF.

J is TRBJ2-1 and V is TRBV9; with no DNA, the TCRdb D assignment of TRBD2 cannot be verified. Germline V lookup: CDR1 SGDLS, CDR2 YYNGEE. The CDR3 is 15 residues long. The CDR3 sequence is CASSTRALEANEQFF.

CDR3 residues: CASSLLGLAFDEQFF. The chain has TRBV5-1 and TRBJ2-1; checking the TCRdb D call of TRBD2 is not possible without DNA. Looked up from germline, CDR1 is SGHRS and CDR2 is YFSETQ. This CDR3 has 15 residues.

The chain recombines TRBV7-2 with TRBJ2-3. Germline loops: CDR1 SGHTA, CDR2 FQGNSA. This CDR3 is 14 amino acids long. CDR3 region: CASSLPYNTDTQYF.

V is TRBV6-5 and J is TRBJ2-7. Per the germline V gene, CDR1 is MNHEY and CDR2 is SVGAGI. This CDR3 has 16 residues. CDR3 residues: CASSYPLVGNAYEQYF.

The chain links TRBV27 to TRBJ2-4; TCRdb's D gene call, TRBD2, goes unchecked for lack of DNA. The CDR3 is 18 amino acids. CDR1 is MNHEY, CDR2 SMNVEV, per germline (reference sequence). The CDR3 loop is CASRPGYGQSIAKNIQYF.